These 9 T cell receptor beta chains were sequenced from one sample in a study of T cell responses to AZD1222 COVID-19 vaccine. The method was immunoSEQ multiplex PCR; TCRdb's version includes in-frame clones alone and lacks a portion of them. The table records 100,000 or so clones, about 90% of them present only once. The input for sequencing was peripheral blood, taken on day 0 of MenACWY control vaccination. All receptors derive from an adult in good health.

V usage is TRBV28 and J usage is TRBJ1-4; D call uncertain. V gave up 4 bases and J gave up 4 bases, with 13 bases separating them. CDR1 and CDR2 (germline): MDHEN, SYDVKM. The CDR3 totals 15 residues. The CDR3: CASSSDVPFNEKLFF. CDR3 coding DNA: TGTGCCAGCAGTTCGGACGTTCCTTTTAATGAAAAACTGTTTTTT. The full variable domain, with the rest looked up from reference TRBV28 and TRBJ1-4, is DVKVTQSSRYLVKRTGEKVFLECVQDMDHENMFWYRQDPGLGLRLIYFSYDVKMKEKGDIPEGYSVSREKKERFSLILESASTNQTSMYLCASSSDVPFNEKLFFGSGTQLSVL.

V is TRBV5-5 and J is TRBJ1-1, with 11 bases aligning to TRBD1. The CDR3 totals 14 residues. Germline loops: CDR1 SGHKS, CDR2 YYEKEE (reference sequence). The junction had 5 bases not matched to a gene; V was cut back by 5 bases and J by 5 bases. CDR3 in amino acids: CASSSGTGGTEAFF. The CDR3 coding sequence is TGTGCCAGCAGTTCCGGGACAGGGGGGACTGAAGCTTTCTTT.

This chain connects TRBV28 to TRBJ1-5; possibly TRBD1 for D (5 bases). Germline loops: CDR1 MDHEN, CDR2 SYDVKM. Trimming removed 10 bases at V and 0 bases at J, with 19 bases between. The CDR3 loop spans 16 amino acids. As DNA, the CDR3 is TGTGCCACCGAGGACACAGACCGAAATAGCAATCAGCCCCAGCATTTT. It codes for CATEDTDRNSNQPQHF.

V gene TRBV19 combines with J gene TRBJ2-2; TRBD2 aligns across 7 bases. CDR3 size: 15 residues. V shed 7 bases, J shed 2 bases, and the junction held 7 bases outside the gene matches. Germline CDR1 reads LNHDA; CDR2 reads SQIVND (reference sequence). CDR3: CASTPSGGNTGELFF. The CDR3 DNA is TGTGCCAGTACCCCCTCGGGGGGTAACACCGGGGAGCTGTTTTTT. Full variable domain (rest looked up from reference TRBV19 and TRBJ2-2): DGGITQSPKYLFRKEGQNVTLSCEQNLNHDAMYWYRQDPGQGLRLIYYSQIVNDFQKGDIAEGYSVSREKKESFPLTVTSAQKNPTAFYLCASTPSGGNTGELFFGEGSRLTVL.

This clone was picked up one time. The chain links TRBV7-2 to TRBJ1-1; D remains ambiguous. Germline V lookup: CDR1 SGHTA, CDR2 FQGNSA. Between the trimmed V and J ends, which lost 1 base and 4 bases, there was a span of 10 bases. The CDR3 consists of 14 residues. The CDR3: CASSLVGSGTEAFF. CDR3 nucleotide sequence: TGTGCCAGCAGCTTAGTAGGGTCGGGCACTGAAGCTTTCTTT.

This clone was counted once. The gene calls are TRBV12-3 or TRBV12-4 and TRBJ1-1; tentative D call: TRBD1 (6 bases). V was trimmed by 6 bases and J by 10 bases, leaving 12 bases between them. The length of the CDR3 is 11 residues. CDR3 nucleotide sequence: TGTGCCAGCAGGGGACAATATCGAGCTTTCTTT. It is translated as CASRGQYRAFF.

This chain joins TRBV6-2 or TRBV6-3 and TRBJ2-2, with D maybe TRBD1 (6 bases). The CDR3 totals 16 residues. Germline assignment: CDR1 MNHEY and CDR2 SVGEGT. The V and J ends lost 5 bases and 3 bases respectively, with 16 bases between them. CDR3 bases: TGTGCCAGCAGTCCCGACAGGATAACCGACACCGGGGAGCTGTTTTTT. Translation: CASSPDRITDTGELFF.

The chain recombines TRBV30 with TRBJ1-5; no reliable D call. From germline, CDR1 is GTSNPN and CDR2 SVGIG (reference sequence). The V end lost 0 bases, the J end lost 3 bases, and 9 bases lay between the germline ends. The CDR3 has 14 residues. The CDR3 bases are TGTGCCTGGAGTGTACGGGAGTTCAATCAGCCCCAGCATTTT. It specifies CAWSVREFNQPQHF. The full variable domain, completed using reference TRBV30 and TRBJ1-5, is SQTIHQWPATLVQPVGSPLSLECTVEGTSNPNLYWYRQAAGRGLQLLFYSVGIGQISSEVPQNLSASRPQDRQFILSSKKLLLSDSGFYLCAWSVREFNQPQHFGDGTRLSIL.

This rearrangement joins TRBV7-8 to TRBJ2-7, with a weak D call TRBD1 (5 bases). The germline V and J ends were trimmed by 1 base and 6 bases, with 10 bases remaining between them. Germline values: CDR1 SGHVS, CDR2 FQNEAQ. The CDR3 has 13 amino acids. The CDR3 loop reads CASSLGSGFEQYF. CDR3 DNA sequence: TGTGCCAGCAGCTTAGGGTCAGGGTTCGAGCAGTACTTC.